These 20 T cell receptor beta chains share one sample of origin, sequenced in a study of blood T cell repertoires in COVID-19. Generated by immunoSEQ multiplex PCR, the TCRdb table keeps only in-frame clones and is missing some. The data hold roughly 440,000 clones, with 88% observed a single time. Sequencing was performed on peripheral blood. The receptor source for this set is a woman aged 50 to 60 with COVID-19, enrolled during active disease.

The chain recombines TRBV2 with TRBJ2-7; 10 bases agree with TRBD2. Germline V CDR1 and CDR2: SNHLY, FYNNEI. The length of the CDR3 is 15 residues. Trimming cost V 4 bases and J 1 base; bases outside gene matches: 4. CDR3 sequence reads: CASSGGLALSYEQYF. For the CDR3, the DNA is TGTGCCAGCAGTGGGGGACTAGCGTTATCCTACGAGCAGTACTTC.

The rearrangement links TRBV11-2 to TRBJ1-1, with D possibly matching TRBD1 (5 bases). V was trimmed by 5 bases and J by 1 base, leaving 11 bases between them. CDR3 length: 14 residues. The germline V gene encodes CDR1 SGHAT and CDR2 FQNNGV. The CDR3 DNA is TGTGCCAGCAGCACGGGACTCTCGAACACTGAAGCTTTCTTT. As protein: CASSTGLSNTEAFF.

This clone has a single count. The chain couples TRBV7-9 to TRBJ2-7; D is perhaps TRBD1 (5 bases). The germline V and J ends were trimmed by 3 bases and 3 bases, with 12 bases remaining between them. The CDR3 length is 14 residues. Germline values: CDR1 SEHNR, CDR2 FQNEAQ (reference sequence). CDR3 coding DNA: TGTGCCAGCAGCTTTACAGGTGGAAACTACGAGCAGTACTTC. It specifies CASSFTGGNYEQYF.

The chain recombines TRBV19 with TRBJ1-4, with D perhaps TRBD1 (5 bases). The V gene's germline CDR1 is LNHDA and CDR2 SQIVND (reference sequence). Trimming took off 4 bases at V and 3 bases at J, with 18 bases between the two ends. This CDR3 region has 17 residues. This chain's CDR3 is CASSRSRGGTANEKLFF. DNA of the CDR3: TGTGCCAGTAGTAGAAGTAGGGGTGGAACGGCTAATGAAAAACTGTTTTTT.

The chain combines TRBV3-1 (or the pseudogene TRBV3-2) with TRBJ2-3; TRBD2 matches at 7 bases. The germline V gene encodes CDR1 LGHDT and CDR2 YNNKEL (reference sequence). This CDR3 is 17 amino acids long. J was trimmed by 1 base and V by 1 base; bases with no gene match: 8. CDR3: CASSQGLWGGGTDTQYF. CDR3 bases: TGTGCCAGCAGCCAAGGTCTATGGGGGGGAGGCACAGATACGCAGTATTTT.

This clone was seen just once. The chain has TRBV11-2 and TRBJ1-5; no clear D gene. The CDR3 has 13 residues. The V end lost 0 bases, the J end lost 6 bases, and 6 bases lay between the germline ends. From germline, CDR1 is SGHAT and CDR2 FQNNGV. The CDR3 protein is CASSLDRGQPQHF. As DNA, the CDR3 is TGTGCCAGCAGCTTAGATCGGGGTCAGCCCCAGCATTTT.

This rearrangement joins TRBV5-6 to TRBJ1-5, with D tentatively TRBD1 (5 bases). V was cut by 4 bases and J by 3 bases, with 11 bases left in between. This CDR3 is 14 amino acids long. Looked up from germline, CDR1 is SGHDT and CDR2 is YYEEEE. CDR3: CASSRRQHNQPQHF. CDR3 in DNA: TGTGCCAGCAGCCGAAGACAGCACAATCAGCCCCAGCATTTT. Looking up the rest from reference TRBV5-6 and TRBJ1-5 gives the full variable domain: DAGVTQSPTHLIKTRGQQVTLRCSPKSGHDTVSWYQQALGQGPQFIFQYYEEEERQRGNFPDRFSGHQFPNYSSELNVNALLLGDSALYLCASSRRQHNQPQHFGDGTRLSIL.

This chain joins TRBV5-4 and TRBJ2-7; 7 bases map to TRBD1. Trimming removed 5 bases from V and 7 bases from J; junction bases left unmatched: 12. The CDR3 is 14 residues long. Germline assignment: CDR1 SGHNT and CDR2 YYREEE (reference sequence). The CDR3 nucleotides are TGTGCCAGCAGTTACCAGAAGGGGGCGAGGGAGCAGTACTTC. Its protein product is CASSYQKGAREQYF.

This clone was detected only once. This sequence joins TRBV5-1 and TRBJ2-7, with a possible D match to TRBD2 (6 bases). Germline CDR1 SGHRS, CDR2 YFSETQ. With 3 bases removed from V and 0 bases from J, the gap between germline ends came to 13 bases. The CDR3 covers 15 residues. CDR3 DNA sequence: TGCGCCAGCAGCTCCTGGACCGGGAGCTCCTACGAGCAGTACTTC. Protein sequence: CASSSWTGSSYEQYF.

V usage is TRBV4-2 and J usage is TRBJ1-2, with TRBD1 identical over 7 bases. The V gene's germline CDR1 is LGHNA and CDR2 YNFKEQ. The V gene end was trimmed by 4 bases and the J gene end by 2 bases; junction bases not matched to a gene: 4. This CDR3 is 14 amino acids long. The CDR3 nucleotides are TGTGCCAGCAGCCTGACAGGGTACAACTATGGCTACACCTTC. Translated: CASSLTGYNYGYTF.

The chain's CDR3 is CASSLAAPALEAFF. CDR3 nucleotide sequence: TGTGCCAGCAGCTTAGCAGCGCCAGCCCTTGAAGCTTTCTTT. The rearrangement links TRBV7-9 to TRBJ1-1; the D is unclear. The germline V and J ends were trimmed by 0 bases and 7 bases, with 12 bases remaining between them. The CDR3 runs 14 residues. Germline V gives CDR1 SEHNR, CDR2 FQNEAQ (reference sequence).

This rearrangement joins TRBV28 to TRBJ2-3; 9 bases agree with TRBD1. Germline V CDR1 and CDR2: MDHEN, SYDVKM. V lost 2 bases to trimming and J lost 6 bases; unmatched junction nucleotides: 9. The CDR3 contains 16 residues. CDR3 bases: TGTGCCAGCAGTTTACCCGGGACAGGGTTAGGGGATACGCAGTATTTT. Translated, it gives CASSLPGTGLGDTQYF.

As DNA, the CDR3 is TGTGCCAGCAGCCGGGGGCTGAACACTGAAGCTTTCTTT. Amino acid sequence: CASSRGLNTEAFF. This chain links TRBV14 with TRBJ1-1, with D maybe TRBD1 (6 bases). Trimming removed 4 bases from V and 0 bases from J, with 6 bases in between. Germline V gene lookup returns CDR1 SGHDN and CDR2 FVKESK. CDR3 size: 13 residues. Complete variable domain (other parts from reference TRBV14 and TRBJ1-1): EAGVTQFPSHSVIEKGQTVTLRCDPISGHDNLYWYRRVMGKEIKFLLHFVKESKQDESGMPNNRFLAERTGGTYSTLKVQPAELEDSGVYFCASSRGLNTEAFFGQGTRLTVV.

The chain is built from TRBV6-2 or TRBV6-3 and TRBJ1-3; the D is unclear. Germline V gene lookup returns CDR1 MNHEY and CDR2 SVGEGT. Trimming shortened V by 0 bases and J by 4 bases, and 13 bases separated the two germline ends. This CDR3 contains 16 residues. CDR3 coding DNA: TGTGCCAGCAGTTACTCGAGCGGGGTTGTAGGAAACACCATATATTTT. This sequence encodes CASSYSSGVVGNTIYF.

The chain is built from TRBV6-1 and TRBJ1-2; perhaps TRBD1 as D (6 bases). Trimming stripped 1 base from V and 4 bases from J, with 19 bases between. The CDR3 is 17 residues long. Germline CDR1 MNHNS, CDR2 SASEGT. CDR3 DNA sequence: TGTGCCAGCAGTGAAGACAAGGGGGTTGGACAGACCTATGGCTACACCTTC. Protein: CASSEDKGVGQTYGYTF.

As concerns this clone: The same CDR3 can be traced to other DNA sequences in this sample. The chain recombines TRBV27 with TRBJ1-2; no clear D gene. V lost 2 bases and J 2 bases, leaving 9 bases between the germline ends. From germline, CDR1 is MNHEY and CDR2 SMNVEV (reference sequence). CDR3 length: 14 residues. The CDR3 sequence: CASSLAGSNYGYTF. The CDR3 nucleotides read TGTGCCAGCAGTTTAGCCGGGTCCAACTATGGCTACACCTTC.

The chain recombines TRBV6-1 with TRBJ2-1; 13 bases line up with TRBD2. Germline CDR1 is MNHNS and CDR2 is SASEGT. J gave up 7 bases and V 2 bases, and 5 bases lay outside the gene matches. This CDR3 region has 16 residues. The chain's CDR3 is CASSEMGLAGRNEQFF. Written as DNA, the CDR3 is TGTGCCAGCAGTGAAATGGGACTAGCGGGGCGAAATGAGCAGTTCTTC.

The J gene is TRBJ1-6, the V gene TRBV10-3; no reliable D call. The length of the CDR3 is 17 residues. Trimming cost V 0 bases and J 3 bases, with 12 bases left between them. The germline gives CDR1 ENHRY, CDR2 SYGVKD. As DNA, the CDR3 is TGTGCCATCAGTGAGTCAGGCAGGTCAAGCTATAATTCACCCCTCCACTTT. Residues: CAISESGRSSYNSPLHF.

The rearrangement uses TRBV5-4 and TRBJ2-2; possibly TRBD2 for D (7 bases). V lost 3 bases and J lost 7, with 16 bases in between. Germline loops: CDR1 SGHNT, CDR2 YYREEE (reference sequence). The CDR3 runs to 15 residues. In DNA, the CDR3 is TGTGCCAGCAGCTACGAGGGGGGGCTAGGCGGGGAGCTGTTTTTT. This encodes CASSYEGGLGGELFF. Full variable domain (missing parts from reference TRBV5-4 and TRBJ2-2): ETGVTQSPTHLIKTRGQQVTLRCSSQSGHNTVSWYQQALGQGPQFIFQYYREEENGRGNFPPRFSGLQFPNYSSELNVNALELDDSALYLCASSYEGGLGGELFFGEGSRLTVL.

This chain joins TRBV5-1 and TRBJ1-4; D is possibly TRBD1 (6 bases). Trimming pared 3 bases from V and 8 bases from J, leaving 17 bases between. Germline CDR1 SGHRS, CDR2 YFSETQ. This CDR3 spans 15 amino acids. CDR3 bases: TGCGCCAGCAGCTCGCTCCAGGGGCGACACGAAAAACTGTTTTTT. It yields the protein CASSSLQGRHEKLFF.